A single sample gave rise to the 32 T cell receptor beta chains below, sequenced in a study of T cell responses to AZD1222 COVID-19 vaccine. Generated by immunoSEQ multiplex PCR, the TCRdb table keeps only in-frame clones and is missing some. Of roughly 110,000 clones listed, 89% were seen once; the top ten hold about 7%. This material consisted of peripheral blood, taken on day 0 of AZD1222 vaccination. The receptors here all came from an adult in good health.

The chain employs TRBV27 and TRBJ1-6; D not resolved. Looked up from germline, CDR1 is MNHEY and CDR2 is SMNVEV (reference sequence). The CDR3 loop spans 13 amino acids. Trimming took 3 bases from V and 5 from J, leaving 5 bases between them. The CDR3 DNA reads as TGTGCCAGCAGTTTCGGGGATAATTCACCCCTCCACTTT. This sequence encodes CASSFGDNSPLHF.

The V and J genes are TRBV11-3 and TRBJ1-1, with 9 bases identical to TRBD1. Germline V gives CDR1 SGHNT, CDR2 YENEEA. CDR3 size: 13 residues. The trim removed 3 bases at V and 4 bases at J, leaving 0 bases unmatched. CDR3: CASSLTGGTEAFF. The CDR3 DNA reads TGTGCCAGCAGCTTGACAGGGGGCACTGAAGCTTTCTTT.

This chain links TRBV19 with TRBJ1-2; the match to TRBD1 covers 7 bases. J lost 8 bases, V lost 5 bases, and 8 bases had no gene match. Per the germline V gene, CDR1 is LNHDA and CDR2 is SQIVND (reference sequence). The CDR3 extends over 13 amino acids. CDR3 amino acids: CASSPDREGGYTF. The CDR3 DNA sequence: TGTGCCAGTAGTCCCGACAGGGAAGGAGGCTACACCTTC.

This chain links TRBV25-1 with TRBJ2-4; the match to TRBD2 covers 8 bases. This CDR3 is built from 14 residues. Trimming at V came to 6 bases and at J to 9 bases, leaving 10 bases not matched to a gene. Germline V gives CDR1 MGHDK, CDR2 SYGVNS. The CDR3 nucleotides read TGTGCCAGCAGGGGGGCGAGCGGGAGAGGCATTCAGTACTTC. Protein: CASRGASGRGIQYF.

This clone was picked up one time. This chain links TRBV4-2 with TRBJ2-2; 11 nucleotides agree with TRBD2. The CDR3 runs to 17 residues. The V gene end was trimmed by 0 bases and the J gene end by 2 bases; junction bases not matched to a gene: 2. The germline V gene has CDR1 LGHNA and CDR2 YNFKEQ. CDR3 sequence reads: CASSQDGTSGNTGELFF. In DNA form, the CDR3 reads TGTGCCAGCAGCCAAGATGGGACTAGCGGAAACACCGGGGAGCTGTTTTTT.

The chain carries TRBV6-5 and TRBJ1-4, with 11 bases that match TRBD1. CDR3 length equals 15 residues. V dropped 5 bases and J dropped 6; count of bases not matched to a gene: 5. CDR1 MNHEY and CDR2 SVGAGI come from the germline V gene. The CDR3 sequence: CASSPPGQGDEKLFF. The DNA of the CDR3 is TGTGCCAGCAGTCCACCGGGACAGGGGGATGAAAAACTGTTTTTT.

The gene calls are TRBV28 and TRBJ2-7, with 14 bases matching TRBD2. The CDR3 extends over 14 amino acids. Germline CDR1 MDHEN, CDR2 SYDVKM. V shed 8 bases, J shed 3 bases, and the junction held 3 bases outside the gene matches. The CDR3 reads CASFGTSGSYEQYF. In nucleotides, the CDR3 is TGTGCCAGCTTCGGGACTAGCGGGAGCTACGAGCAGTACTTC.

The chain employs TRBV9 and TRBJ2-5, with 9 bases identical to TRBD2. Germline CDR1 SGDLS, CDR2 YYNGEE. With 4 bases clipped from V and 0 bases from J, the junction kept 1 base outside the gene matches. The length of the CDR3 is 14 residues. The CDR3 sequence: CASSSSGDQETQYF. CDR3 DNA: TGTGCCAGCAGCTCTAGCGGGGACCAAGAGACCCAGTACTTC.

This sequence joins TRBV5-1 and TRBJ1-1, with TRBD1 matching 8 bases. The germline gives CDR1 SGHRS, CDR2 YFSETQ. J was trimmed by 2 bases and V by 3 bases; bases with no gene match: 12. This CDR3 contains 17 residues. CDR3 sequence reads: CASSSKTGARPNTEAFF. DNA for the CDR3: TGCGCCAGCAGCTCTAAGACAGGGGCCCGACCTAACACTGAAGCTTTCTTT.

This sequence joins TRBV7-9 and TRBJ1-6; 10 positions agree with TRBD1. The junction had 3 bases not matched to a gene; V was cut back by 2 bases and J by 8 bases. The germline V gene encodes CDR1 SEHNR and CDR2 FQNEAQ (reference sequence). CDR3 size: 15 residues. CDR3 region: CASSLTTGGDSPLHF. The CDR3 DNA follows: TGTGCCAGCAGCTTAACGACAGGGGGCGATTCACCCCTCCACTTT.

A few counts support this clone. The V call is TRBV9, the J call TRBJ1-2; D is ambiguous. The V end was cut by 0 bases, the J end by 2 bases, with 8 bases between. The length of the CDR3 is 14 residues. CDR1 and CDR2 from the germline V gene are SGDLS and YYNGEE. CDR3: CASSVATGNYGYTF. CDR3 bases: TGTGCCAGCAGCGTAGCTACGGGGAACTATGGCTACACCTTC.

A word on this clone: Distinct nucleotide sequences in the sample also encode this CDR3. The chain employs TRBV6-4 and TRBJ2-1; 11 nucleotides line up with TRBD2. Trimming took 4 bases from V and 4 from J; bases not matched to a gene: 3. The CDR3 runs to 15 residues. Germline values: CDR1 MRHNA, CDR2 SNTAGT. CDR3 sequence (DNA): TGTGCCAGCAGTGTCGGGACTAGCGGTTACAATGAGCAGTTCTTC. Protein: CASSVGTSGYNEQFF.

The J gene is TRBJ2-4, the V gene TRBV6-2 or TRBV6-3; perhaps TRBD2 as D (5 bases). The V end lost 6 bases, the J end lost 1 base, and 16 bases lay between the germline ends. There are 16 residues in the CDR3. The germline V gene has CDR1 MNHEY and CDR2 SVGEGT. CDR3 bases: TGTGCCAGCAGCCCAGGACTTTCTAGGGCCAAAAACATTCAGTACTTC. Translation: CASSPGLSRAKNIQYF.

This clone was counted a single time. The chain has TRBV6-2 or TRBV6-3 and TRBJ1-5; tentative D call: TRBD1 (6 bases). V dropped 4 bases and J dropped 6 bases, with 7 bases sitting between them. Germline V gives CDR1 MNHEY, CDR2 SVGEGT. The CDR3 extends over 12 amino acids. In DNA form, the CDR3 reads TGTGCCAGCAGTTCAGGGGTTCAGCCCCAGCATTTT. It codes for CASSSGVQPQHF.

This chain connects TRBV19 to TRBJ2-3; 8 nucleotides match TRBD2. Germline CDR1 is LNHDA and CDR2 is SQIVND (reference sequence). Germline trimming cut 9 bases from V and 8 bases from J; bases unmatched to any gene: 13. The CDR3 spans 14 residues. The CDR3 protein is CASEGPTGGLTQYF. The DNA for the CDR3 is TGTGCCAGCGAGGGCCCCACGGGGGGGCTTACGCAGTATTTT.

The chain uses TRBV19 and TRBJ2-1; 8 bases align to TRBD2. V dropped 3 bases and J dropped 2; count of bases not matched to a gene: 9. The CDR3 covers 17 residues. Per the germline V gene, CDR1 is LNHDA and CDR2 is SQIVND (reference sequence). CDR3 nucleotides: TGTGCCAGTAGTATTAAAAGGTGGCGGGAGGCCTACAATGAGCAGTTCTTC. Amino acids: CASSIKRWREAYNEQFF.

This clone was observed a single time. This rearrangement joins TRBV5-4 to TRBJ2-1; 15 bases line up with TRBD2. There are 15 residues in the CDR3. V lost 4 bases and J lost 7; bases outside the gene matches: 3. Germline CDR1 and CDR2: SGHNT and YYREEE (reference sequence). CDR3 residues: CASSVGTSGRNEQFF. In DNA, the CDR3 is TGTGCCAGCAGCGTCGGGACTAGCGGGAGGAATGAGCAGTTCTTC.

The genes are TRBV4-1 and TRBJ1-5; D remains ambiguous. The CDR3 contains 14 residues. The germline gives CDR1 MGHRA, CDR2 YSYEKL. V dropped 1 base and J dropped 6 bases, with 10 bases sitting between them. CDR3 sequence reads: CASSQVGLTQPQHF. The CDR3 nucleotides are TGCGCCAGCAGCCAAGTGGGGTTGACTCAGCCCCAGCATTTT.

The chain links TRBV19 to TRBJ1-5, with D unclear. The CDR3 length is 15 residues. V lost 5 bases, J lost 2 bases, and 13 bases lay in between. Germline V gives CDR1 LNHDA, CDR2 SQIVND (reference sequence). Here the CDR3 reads CASSPIRGRNQPQHF. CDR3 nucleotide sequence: TGTGCCAGTAGTCCAATTCGAGGTCGCAATCAGCCCCAGCATTTT. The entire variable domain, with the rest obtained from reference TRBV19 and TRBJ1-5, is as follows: DGGITQSPKYLFRKEGQNVTLSCEQNLNHDAMYWYRQDPGQGLRLIYYSQIVNDFQKGDIAEGYSVSREKKESFPLTVTSAQKNPTAFYLCASSPIRGRNQPQHFGDGTRLSIL.

The CDR3 spells CASSLPSGGSVGTGELFF. In DNA form, the CDR3 reads TGTGCCAGCAGCTTACCTAGCGGGGGCTCAGTGGGGACCGGGGAGCTGTTTTTT. This chain uses TRBV11-3 with TRBJ2-2, with 10 bases identical to TRBD2. Trimming took 2 bases from V and 5 from J; bases not matched to a gene: 11. Germline CDR1 reads SGHNT; CDR2 reads YENEEA. This CDR3 is built from 18 residues.

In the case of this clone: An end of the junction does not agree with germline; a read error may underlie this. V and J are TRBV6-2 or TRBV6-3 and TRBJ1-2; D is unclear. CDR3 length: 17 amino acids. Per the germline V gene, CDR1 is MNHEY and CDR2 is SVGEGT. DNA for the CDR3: TGTGCCAGCAGTTACTCGAAGGCAGGAACAGCTTCCTATGGCTACACCTTT. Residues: CASSYSKAGTASYGYTF.

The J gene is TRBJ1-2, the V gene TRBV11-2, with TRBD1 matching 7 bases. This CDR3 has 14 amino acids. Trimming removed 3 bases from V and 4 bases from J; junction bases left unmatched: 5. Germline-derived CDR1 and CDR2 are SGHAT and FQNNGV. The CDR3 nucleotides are TGTGCCAGCAGCTTGGGACAGCGGCTCTATGGCTACACCTTC. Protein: CASSLGQRLYGYTF. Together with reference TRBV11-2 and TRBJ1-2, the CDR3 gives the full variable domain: EAGVAQSPRYKIIEKRQSVAFWCNPISGHATLYWYQQILGQGPKLLIQFQNNGVVDDSQLPKDRFSAERLKGVDSTLKIQPAKLEDSAVYLCASSLGQRLYGYTFGSGTRLTVV.

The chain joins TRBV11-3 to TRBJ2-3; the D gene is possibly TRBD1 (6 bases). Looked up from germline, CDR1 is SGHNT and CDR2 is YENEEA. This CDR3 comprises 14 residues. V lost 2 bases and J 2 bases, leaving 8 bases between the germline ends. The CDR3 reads CASSLPGATDTQYF. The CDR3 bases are TGTGCCAGCAGCTTACCAGGGGCCACAGATACGCAGTATTTT.

CDR3 sequence: CATSRGISGGDQETQYF. CDR3 in DNA: TGTGCCACCAGCAGAGGAATTAGCGGAGGGGACCAAGAGACCCAGTACTTC. The chain employs TRBV15 and TRBJ2-5; a possible D gene is TRBD2 (6 bases). CDR1 is LNHNV, CDR2 YYDKDF, per germline (reference sequence). CDR3 size: 17 residues. The V end was cut by 1 base, the J end by 0 bases, with 15 bases between.

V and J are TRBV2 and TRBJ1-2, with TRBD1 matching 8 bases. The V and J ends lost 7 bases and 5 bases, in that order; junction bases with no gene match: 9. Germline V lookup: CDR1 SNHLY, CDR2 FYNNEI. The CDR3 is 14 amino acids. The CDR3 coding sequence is TGTGCCAGCATTGGACAGGGCCGGGGGTATGGCTACACCTTC. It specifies CASIGQGRGYGYTF.

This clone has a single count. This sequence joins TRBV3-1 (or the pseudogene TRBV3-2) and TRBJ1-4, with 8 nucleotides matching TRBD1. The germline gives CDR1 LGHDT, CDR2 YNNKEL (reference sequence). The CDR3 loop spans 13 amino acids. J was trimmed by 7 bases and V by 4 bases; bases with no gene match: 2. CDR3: CASSRTGSEKLFF. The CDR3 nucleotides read TGTGCCAGCAGCCGGACAGGGAGTGAAAAACTGTTTTTT.

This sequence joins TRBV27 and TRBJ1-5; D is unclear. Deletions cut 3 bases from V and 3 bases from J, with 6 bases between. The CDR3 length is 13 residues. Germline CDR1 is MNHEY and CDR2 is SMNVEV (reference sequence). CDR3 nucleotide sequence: TGTGCCAGCAGTTTGACGTACAATCAGCCCCAGCATTTT. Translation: CASSLTYNQPQHF.

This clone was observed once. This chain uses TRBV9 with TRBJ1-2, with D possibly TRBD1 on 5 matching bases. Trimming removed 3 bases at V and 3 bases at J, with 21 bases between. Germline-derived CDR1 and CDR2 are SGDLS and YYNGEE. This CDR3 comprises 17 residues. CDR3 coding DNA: TGTGCCAGCAGCGCCCCCGACACAGGCCTTTTGGACTATGGCTACACCTTC. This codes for CASSAPDTGLLDYGYTF. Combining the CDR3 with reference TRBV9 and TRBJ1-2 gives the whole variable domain DSGVTQTPKHLITATGQRVTLRCSPRSGDLSVYWYQQSLDQGLQFLIQYYNGEERAKGNILERFSAQQFPDLHSELNLSSLELGDSALYFCASSAPDTGLLDYGYTFGSGTRLTVV.

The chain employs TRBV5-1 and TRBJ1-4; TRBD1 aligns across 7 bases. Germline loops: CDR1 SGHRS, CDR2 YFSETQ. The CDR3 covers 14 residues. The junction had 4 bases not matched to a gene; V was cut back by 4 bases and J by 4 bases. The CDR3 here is CASSPGDSNEKLFF. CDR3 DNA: TGCGCCAGCAGCCCGGGGGACAGTAATGAAAAACTGTTTTTT.

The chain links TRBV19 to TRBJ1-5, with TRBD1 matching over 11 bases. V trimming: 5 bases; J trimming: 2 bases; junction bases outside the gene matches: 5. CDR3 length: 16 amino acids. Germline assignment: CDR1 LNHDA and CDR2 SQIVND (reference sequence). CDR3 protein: CASSARGQGGNQPQHF. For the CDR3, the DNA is TGTGCCAGTAGTGCCAGGGGACAGGGGGGCAATCAGCCCCAGCATTTT.

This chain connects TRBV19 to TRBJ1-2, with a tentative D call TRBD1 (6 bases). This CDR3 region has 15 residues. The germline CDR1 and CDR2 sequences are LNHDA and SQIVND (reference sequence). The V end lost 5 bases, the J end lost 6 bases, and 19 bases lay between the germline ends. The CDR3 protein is CASSGSRQGLHGYTF. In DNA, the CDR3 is TGTGCCAGTAGTGGCAGCCGGCAGGGGTTGCATGGCTACACCTTC.

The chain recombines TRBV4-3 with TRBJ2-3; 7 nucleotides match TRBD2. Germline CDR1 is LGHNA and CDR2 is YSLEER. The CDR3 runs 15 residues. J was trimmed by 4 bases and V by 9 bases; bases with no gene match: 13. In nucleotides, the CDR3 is TGCGCCAGTGCCCCCCGGGGCGGGAGTGCAGATACGCAGTATTTT. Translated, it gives CASAPRGGSADTQYF.